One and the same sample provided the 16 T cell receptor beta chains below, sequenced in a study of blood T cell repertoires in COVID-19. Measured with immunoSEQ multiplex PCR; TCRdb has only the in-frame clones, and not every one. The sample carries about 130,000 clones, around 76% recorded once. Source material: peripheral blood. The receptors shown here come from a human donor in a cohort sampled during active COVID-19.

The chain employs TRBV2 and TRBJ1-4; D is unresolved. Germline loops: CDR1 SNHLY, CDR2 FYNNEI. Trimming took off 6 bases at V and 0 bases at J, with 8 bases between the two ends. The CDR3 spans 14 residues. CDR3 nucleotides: TGTGCCAGCAGAGCAAGCGCAACTAATGAAAAACTGTTTTTT. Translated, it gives CASRASATNEKLFF.

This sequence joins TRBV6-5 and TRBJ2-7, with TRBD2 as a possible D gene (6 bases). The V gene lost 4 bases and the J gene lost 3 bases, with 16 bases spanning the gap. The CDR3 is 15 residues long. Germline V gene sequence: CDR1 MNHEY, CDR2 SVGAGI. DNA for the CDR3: TGTGCCAGCAGTTCCCTCGGTGTGCGGGACTACGAGCAGTACTTC. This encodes CASSSLGVRDYEQYF.

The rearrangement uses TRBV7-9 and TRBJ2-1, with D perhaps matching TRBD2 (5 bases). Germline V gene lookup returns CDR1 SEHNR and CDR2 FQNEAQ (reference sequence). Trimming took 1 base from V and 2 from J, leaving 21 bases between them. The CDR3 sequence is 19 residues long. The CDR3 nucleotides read TGTGCCAGCAGCTTAGTAGGTTTTTTGGCTAGCCGAACCTACAATGAGCAGTTCTTC. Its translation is CASSLVGFLASRTYNEQFF.

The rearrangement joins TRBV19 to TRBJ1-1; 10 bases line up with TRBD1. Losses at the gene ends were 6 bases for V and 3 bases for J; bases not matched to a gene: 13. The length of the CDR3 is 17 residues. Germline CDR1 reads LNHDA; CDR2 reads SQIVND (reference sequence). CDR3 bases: TGTGCCAGTAGAGAGGGGACAGGGGAAGCGAAGCACACTGAAGCTTTCTTT. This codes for CASREGTGEAKHTEAFF.

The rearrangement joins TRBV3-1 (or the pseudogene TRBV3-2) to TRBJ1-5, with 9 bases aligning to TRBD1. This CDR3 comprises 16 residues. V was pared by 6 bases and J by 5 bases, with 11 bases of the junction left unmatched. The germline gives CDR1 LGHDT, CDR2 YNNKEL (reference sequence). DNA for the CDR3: TGTGCCAGCAGTCAAACCGGGACAGGGACCTATCAGCCCCAGCATTTT. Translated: CASSQTGTGTYQPQHF.

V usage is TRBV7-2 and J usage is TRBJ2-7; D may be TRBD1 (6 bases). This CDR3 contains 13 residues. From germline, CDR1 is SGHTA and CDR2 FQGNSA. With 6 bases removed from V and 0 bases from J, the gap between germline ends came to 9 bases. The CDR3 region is CASSRGFSYEQYF. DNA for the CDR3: TGTGCCAGCAGTAGGGGGTTCTCCTACGAGCAGTACTTC.

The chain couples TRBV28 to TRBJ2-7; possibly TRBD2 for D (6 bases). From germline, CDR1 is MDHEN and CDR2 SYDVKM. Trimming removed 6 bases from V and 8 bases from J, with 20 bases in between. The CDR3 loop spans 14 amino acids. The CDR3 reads CASSQRGGAGQQYF. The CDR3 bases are TGTGCCAGCAGCCAACGGGGCGGGGCCGGGCAGCAGTACTTC. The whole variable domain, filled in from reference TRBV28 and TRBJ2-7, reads DVKVTQSSRYLVKRTGEKVFLECVQDMDHENMFWYRQDPGLGLRLIYFSYDVKMKEKGDIPEGYSVSREKKERFSLILESASTNQTSMYLCASSQRGGAGQQYFGPGTRLTVT.

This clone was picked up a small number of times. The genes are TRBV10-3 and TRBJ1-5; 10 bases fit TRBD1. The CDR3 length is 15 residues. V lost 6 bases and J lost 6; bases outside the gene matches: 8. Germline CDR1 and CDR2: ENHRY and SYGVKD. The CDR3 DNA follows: TGTGCCATCAGCGGGACAGGGGAAGGGCGTCAGCCCCAGCATTTT. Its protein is CAISGTGEGRQPQHF.

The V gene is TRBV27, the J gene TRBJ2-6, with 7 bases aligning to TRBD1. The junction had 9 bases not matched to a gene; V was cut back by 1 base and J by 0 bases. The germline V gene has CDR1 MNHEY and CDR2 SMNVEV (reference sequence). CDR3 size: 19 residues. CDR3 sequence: CASSLYGTADDSGANVLTF. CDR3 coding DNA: TGTGCCAGCAGTTTATACGGGACAGCCGATGACTCTGGGGCCAACGTCCTGACTTTC.

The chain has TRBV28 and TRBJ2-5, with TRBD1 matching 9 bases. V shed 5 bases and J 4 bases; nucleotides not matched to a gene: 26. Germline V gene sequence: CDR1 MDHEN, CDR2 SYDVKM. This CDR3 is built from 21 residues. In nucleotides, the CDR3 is TGTGCCAGCAGTCCCCTCAGGGGAACAGGGGGCGCGTTCGGTCTGGGAGAGACCCAGTACTTC. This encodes CASSPLRGTGGAFGLGETQYF.

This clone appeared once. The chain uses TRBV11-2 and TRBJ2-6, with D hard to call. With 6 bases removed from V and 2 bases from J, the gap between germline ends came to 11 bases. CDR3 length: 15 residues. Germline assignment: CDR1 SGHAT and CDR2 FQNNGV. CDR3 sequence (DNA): TGTGCCAGCAGACCGTCGGTAGCTGGGGCCAACGTCCTGACTTTC. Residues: CASRPSVAGANVLTF.

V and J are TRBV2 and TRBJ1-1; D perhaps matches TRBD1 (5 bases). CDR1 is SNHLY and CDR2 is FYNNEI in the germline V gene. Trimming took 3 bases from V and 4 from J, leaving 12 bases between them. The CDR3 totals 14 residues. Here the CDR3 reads CASSEAFGGTEAFF. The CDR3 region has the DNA TGTGCCAGCAGTGAGGCGTTCGGGGGCACTGAAGCTTTCTTT.

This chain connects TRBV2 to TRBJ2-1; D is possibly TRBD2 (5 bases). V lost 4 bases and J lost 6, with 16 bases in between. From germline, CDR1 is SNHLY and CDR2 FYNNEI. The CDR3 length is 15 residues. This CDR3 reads CASSVPARGINEQFF. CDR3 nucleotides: TGTGCCAGCAGTGTCCCGGCACGGGGTATCAATGAGCAGTTCTTC.

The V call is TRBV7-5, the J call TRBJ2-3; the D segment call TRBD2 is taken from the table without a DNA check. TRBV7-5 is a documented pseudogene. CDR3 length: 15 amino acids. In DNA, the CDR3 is TGTGTCAGAAGCGGGGGGGGCCCTAGCACAGATACGCAGTATTTT. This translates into CVRSGGGPSTDTQYF.

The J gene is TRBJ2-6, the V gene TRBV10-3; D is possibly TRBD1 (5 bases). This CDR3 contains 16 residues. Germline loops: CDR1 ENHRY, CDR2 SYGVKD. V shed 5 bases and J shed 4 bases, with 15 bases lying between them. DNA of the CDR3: TGTGCCATCAGTCCTGGTCAGGGTACCGGGGCCAACGTCCTGACTTTC. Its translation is CAISPGQGTGANVLTF.

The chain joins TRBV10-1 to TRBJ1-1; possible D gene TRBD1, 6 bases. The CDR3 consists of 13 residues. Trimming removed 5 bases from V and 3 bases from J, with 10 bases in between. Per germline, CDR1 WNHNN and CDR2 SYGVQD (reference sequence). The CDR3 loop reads CASSTNRDTEAFF. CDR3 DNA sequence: TGCGCCAGCAGTACAAACAGGGACACTGAAGCTTTCTTT.